This TCR beta chain stems from a study of CD4 T cells in relation to SARS-CoV-2 and coronaviruses. Overall study results and limits: In roughly two thirds of donors, memory CD4+ clonotypes crossrecognized SARS-CoV-2 and at least one common cold coronavirus spike.

This clone was observed a single time. Antigen unknown. This CDR3 region has 15 residues. Trimming cost V 6 bases and J 4 bases; bases outside gene matches: 0. The germline V gene encodes CDR1 MNHEY and CDR2 SVGAGI. Sequencing was performed with immunoSEQ multiplex PCR; in TCRdb, only in-frame clones are kept and a portion is missing. The sample carries about 21,000 clones, about three quarters recorded once. Before the COVID-19 pandemic, during about 2011-2019, CD4+ T cells were taken from unexposed donors. Isolation of CD4+ T cells took place after less than twelve days in culture. Sequencing used CD4+ T cells from PBMCs, cultured in vitro. The clonotype comes from a human donor in good health. This sequence joins TRBV6-5 and TRBJ2-2, with 15 bases fitting TRBD2. The CDR3 here is CASRGLAGGTGELFF. CDR3 nucleotide sequence: TGTGCCAGCAGGGGACTAGCGGGAGGCACCGGGGAGCTGTTTTTT.